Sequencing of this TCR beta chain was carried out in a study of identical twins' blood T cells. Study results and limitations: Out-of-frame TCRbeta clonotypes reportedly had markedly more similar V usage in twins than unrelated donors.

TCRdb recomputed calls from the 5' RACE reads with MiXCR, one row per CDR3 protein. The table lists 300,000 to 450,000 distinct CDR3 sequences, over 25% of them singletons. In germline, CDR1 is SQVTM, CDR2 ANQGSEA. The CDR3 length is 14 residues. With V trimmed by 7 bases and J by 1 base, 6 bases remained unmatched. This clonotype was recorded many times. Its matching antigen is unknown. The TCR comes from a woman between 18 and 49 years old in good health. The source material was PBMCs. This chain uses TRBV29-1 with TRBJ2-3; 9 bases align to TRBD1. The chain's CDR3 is CSAWGQGGTDTQYF. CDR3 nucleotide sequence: TGCAGCGCCTGGGGACAGGGTGGCACAGATACGCAGTATTTT.